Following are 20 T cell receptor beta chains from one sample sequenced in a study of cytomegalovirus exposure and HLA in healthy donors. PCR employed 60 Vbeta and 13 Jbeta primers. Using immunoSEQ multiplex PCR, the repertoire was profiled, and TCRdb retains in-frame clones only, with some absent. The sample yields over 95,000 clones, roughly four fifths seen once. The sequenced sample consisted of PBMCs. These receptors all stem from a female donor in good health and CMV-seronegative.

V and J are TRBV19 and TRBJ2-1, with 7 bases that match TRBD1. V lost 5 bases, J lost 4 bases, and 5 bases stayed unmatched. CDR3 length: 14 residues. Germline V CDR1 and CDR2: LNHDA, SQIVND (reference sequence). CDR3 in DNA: TGTGCCAGTAGTCCTTGGACAGGATACAATGAGCAGTTCTTC. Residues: CASSPWTGYNEQFF.

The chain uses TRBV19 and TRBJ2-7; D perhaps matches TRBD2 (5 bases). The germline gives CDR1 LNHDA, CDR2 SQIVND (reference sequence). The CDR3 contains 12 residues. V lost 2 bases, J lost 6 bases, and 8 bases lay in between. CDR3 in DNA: TGTGCCAGTAGTATAAGTGGGAGCGAGCAGTACTTC. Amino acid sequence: CASSISGSEQYF.

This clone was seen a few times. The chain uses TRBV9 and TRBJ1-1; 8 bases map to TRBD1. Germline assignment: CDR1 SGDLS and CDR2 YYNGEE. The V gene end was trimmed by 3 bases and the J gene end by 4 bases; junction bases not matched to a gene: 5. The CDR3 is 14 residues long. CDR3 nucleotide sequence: TGTGCCAGCAGCGCTTTCGGACAGGGCACTGAAGCTTTCTTT. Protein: CASSAFGQGTEAFF.

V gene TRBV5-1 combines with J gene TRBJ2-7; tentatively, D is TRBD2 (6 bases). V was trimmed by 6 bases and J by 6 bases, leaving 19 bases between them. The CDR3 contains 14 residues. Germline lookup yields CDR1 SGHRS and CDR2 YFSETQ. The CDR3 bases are TGCGCCAGCACCCAAGATGGGGGAGGCTCCGAGCAGTACTTC. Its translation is CASTQDGGGSEQYF.

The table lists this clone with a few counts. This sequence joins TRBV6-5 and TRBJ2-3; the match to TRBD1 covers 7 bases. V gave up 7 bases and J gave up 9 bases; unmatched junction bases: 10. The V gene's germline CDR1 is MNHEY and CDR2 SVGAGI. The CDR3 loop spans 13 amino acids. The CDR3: CASNLPGQTTQYF. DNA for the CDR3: TGTGCCAGCAACCTCCCGGGACAGACAACGCAGTATTTT.

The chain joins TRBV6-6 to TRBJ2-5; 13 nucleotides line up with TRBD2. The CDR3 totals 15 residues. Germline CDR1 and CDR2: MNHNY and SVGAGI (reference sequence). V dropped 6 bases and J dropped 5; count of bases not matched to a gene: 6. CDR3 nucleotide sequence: TGTGCCAGCAGGTCGGGACTAGCGGGAAGGGAGACCCAGTACTTC. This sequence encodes CASRSGLAGRETQYF.

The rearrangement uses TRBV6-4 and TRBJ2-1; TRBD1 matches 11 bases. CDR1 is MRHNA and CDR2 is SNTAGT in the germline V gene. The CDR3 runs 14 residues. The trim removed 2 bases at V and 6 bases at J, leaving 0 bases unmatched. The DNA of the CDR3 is TGTGCCAGCAGTGACGGGACAGGGGGCAATGAGCAGTTCTTC. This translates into CASSDGTGGNEQFF.

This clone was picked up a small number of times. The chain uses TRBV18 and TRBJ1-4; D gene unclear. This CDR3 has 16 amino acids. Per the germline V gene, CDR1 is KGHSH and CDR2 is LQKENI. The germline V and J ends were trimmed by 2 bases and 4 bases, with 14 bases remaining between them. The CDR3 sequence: CASSPIQSQFNEKLFF. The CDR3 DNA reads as TGTGCCAGCTCACCAATACAGAGTCAGTTTAATGAAAAACTGTTTTTT.

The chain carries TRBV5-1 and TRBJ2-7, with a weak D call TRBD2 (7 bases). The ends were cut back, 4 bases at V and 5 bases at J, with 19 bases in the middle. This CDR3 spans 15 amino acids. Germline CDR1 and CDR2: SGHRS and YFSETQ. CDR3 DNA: TGCGCCAGCAGCGGTGGGGGGGGCCGTACGAACGAGCAGTACTTC. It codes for CASSGGGGRTNEQYF. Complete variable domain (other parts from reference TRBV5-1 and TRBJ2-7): KAGVTQTPRYLIKTRGQQVTLSCSPISGHRSVSWYQQTPGQGLQFLFEYFSETQRNKGNFPGRFSGRQFSNSRSEMNVSTLELGDSALYLCASSGGGGRTNEQYFGPGTRLTVT.

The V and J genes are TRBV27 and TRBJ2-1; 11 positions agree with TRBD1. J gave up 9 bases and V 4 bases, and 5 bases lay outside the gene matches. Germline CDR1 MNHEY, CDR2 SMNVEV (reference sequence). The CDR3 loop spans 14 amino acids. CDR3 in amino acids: CASSWDRGMSEQFF. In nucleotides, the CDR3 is TGTGCCAGCAGTTGGGACAGGGGGATGAGTGAGCAGTTCTTC.

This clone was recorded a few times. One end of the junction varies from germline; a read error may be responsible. The CDR3 protein is CASSFDRGETQYF. The CDR3 coding sequence is TGTGCTAGCAGCTTCGACAGGGGGGAGACCCAGTACTTC. The rearrangement links TRBV7-7 to TRBJ2-5; 9 nucleotides line up with TRBD1. Germline CDR1 is SSHAT and CDR2 is FNYEAQ (reference sequence). The CDR3 sequence is 13 residues long. The variable domain in full, with the rest retrieved from reference TRBV7-7 and TRBJ2-5, is GAGVSQSPRYKVTKRGQDVTLRCDPISSHATLYWYQQALGQGPEFLTYFNYEAQPDKSGLPSDRFSAERPEGSISTLTIQRTEQRDSAMYRCASSFDRGETQYFGPGTRLLVL.

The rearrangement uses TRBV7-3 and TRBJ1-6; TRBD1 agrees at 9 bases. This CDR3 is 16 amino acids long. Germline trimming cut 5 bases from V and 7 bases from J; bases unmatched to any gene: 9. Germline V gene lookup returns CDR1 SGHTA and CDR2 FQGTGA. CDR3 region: CASSPRPGTGNSPLHF. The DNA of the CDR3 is TGTGCCAGCAGCCCCCGCCCCGGGACAGGGAATTCACCCCTCCACTTT.

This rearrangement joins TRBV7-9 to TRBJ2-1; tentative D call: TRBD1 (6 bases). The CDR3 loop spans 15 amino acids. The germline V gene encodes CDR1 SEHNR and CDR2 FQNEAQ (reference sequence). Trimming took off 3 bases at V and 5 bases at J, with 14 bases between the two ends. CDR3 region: CASSFTGPRNNEQFF. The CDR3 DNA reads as TGTGCCAGCAGCTTTACAGGGCCAAGGAACAATGAGCAGTTCTTC.

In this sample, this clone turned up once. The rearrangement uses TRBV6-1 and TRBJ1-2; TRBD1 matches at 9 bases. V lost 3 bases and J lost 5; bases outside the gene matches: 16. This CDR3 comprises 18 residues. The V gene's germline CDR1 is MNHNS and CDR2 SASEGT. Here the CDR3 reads CASSDLGMDRGRRYGYTF. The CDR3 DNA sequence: TGTGCCAGCAGTGATCTAGGTATGGACAGGGGACGCCGGTATGGCTACACCTTC.

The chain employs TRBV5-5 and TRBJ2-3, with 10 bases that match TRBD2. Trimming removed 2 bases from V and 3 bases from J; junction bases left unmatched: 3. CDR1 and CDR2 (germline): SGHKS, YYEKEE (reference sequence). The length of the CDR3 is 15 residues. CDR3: CASSLAGGLTDTQYF. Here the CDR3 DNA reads TGTGCCAGCAGCTTAGCGGGGGGGTTAACAGATACGCAGTATTTT.

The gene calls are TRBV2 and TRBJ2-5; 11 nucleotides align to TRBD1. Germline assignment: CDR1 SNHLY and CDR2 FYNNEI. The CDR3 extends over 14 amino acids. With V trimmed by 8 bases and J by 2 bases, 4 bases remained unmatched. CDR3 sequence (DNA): TGTGCCAGCGGAAGGGACAGGGGGCAAGAGACCCAGTACTTC. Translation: CASGRDRGQETQYF.

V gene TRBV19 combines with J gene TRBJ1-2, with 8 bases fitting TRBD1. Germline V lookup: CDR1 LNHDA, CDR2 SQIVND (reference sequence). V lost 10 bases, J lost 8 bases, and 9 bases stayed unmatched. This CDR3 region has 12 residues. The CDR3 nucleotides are TGTGCCACAGGCGGCAGGGGGCGAGGCTACACCTTC. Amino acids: CATGGRGRGYTF.

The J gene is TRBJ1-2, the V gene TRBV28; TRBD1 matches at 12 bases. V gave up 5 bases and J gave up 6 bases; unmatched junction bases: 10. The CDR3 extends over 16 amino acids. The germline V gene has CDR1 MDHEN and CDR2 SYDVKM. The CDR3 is CASSPGTGGGNHGYTF. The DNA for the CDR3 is TGTGCCAGCAGTCCCGGGACAGGGGGCGGGAATCATGGCTACACCTTC.

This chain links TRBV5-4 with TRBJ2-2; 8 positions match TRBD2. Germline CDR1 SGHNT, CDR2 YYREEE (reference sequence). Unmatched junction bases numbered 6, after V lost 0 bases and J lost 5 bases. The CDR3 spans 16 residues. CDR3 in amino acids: CASSLVGTRWTGELFF. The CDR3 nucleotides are TGTGCCAGCAGCTTGGTGGGGACTAGATGGACCGGGGAGCTGTTTTTT.

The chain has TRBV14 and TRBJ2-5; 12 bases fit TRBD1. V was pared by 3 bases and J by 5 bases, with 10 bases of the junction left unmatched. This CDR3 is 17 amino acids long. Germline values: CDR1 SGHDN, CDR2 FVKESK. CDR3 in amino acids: CASSQAYSGTGGETQYF. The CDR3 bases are TGTGCCAGCAGCCAGGCTTACTCCGGGACAGGGGGCGAGACCCAGTACTTC.